This T cell receptor (beta chain) comes out of a study of control samples from healthy donors and cancer patients. Assay used: immunoSEQ multiplex PCR; TCRdb lists only in-frame clones, some missing. The sample holds around 150,000 clones, around 96% seen once. Germline V CDR1 and CDR2: LNHDA, SQIVND (reference sequence). The CDR3 is made up of 15 amino acids. V was shortened by 2 bases and J by 3 bases, with 14 bases between the two germline ends. This receptor was taken from a woman between 40 and 55 years old in good health. The rearrangement links TRBV19 to TRBJ2-7; TRBD2 might be the D (5 bases). The sequencing input was blood. The CDR3 nucleotides read TGTGCCAGTAGTATAATGGTTTCGGAGGTCTACGAGCAGTACTTC. As protein: CASSIMVSEVYEQYF.